The 4 T cell receptor beta chains in this list originate from one sample, sequenced in a study of blood T cell repertoires in COVID-19. TCRdb keeps only in-frame clones here, not all; method: immunoSEQ multiplex PCR. Of hundreds of thousands of clones listed, around 90% are singletons. Sequencing input: PBMCs or T cells enriched from blood (not recorded which). Receptor source: a woman younger than 30 with acute COVID-19.

This clone came up once. The J gene is TRBJ1-5, the V gene TRBV5-8; 9 nucleotides line up with TRBD1. V was clipped by 3 bases and J by 7 bases; unmatched bases: 11. The CDR3 has 16 amino acids. Germline assignment: CDR1 SGHTS and CDR2 YDEGEE. The CDR3 nucleotides are TGTGCCAGCAGCTCAGGACAGGGGAGCGTGTTCCAGCCCCAGCATTTT. This translates into CASSSGQGSVFQPQHF.

The chain uses TRBV27 and TRBJ1-1, with D possibly matching TRBD1 (6 bases). Deletions cut 8 bases from V and 2 bases from J, with 24 bases between. Looked up from germline, CDR1 is MNHEY and CDR2 is SMNVEV (reference sequence). The CDR3 length is 17 residues. CDR3 sequence (DNA): TGTGCCAGCCGCAGAACAGGACAGCCCCGAAATAACACTGAAGCTTTCTTT. The encoded protein is CASRRTGQPRNNTEAFF.

The V and J genes are TRBV7-9 and TRBJ2-1; D is unclear. The CDR3 contains 12 residues. Germline CDR1 is SEHNR and CDR2 is FQNEAQ (reference sequence). V gave up 1 base and J gave up 14 bases, with 12 bases separating them. CDR3 coding DNA: TGTGCCAGCAGCTTAGGTTCCGGGTATGAGTTCTTC. Protein: CASSLGSGYEFF.

This chain connects TRBV2 to TRBJ1-6, with 7 nucleotides matching TRBD1. Germline CDR1 is SNHLY and CDR2 is FYNNEI. V trimming: 5 bases; J trimming: 9 bases; junction bases outside the gene matches: 16. The CDR3 sequence is 17 residues long. The CDR3 DNA follows: TGTGCCAGCAGTCGAGGGGGTGGCCGACAGGGTGTTTCACCCCTCCACTTT. It translates to CASSRGGGRQGVSPLHF.